Shown below are 25 T cell receptor beta chains from a single sample sequenced in a study of blood T cell repertoires in COVID-19. Data came from immunoSEQ multiplex PCR; TCRdb stores just in-frame clones and leaves some out. The sample lists about 200,000 clones; around 87% were seen once. Sample: PBMCs or T cells enriched from blood (not recorded which). Every receptor here comes from a young woman who had recovered from COVID-19.

This sequence joins TRBV19 and TRBJ1-6; D gene unclear. The length of the CDR3 is 16 residues. V lost 5 bases to trimming and J lost 7 bases, with 18 bases between them. Germline CDR1 is LNHDA and CDR2 is SQIVND (reference sequence). The CDR3 sequence: CASSYSQPTRNSPLHF. The CDR3 DNA reads as TGTGCCAGTAGTTACAGTCAACCGACAAGAAATTCACCCCTCCACTTT. The entire variable domain, with the rest obtained from reference TRBV19 and TRBJ1-6, is as follows: DGGITQSPKYLFRKEGQNVTLSCEQNLNHDAMYWYRQDPGQGLRLIYYSQIVNDFQKGDIAEGYSVSREKKESFPLTVTSAQKNPTAFYLCASSYSQPTRNSPLHFGNGTRLTVT.

The chain has TRBV12-3 or TRBV12-4 and TRBJ2-7, with a weak D call TRBD1 (6 bases). The CDR3 runs 13 residues. V lost 4 bases and J 5 bases, leaving 12 bases between the germline ends. CDR3: CASSSDSRDEQYF. DNA of the CDR3: TGTGCCAGCAGTTCGGACAGTAGGGACGAGCAGTACTTC.

The CDR3 sequence is CASSLIGQVDTQYF. CDR3 DNA sequence: TGTGCCAGCTCACTGATAGGACAGGTAGATACGCAGTATTTT. This chain joins TRBV18 and TRBJ2-3; 7 bases agree with TRBD1. Germline V gene lookup returns CDR1 KGHSH and CDR2 LQKENI. V gave up 4 bases and J gave up 5 bases; unmatched junction bases: 6. CDR3 length equals 14 residues.

The chain combines TRBV4-1 with TRBJ1-5, with TRBD1 as a possible D gene (5 bases). Trimming took off 1 base at V and 1 base at J, with 8 bases between the two ends. This CDR3 comprises 15 residues. CDR1 MGHRA and CDR2 YSYEKL come from the germline V gene. The CDR3 DNA sequence: TGCGCCAGCAGCCAAGTATCAGGGAGCAATCAGCCCCAGCATTTT. Its translation: CASSQVSGSNQPQHF.

The chain has TRBV30 and TRBJ1-4; D is unclear. In germline, CDR1 is GTSNPN, CDR2 SVGIG (reference sequence). CDR3 length equals 14 residues. V was clipped by 0 bases and J by 1 base, with 6 bases between them. The CDR3 nucleotides are TGTGCCTGGAGTGTGGGAGTAACTAATGAAAAACTGTTTTTT. It yields the protein CAWSVGVTNEKLFF.

The V gene is TRBV5-6, the J gene TRBJ1-4, with TRBD1 matching over 7 bases. The trim removed 3 bases at V and 7 bases at J, leaving 6 bases unmatched. CDR1 and CDR2 (germline): SGHDT, YYEEEE. The CDR3 runs to 14 residues. The CDR3 reads CASSWRGQGEKLFF. The CDR3 nucleotides are TGTGCCAGCAGCTGGAGGGGGCAAGGTGAAAAACTGTTTTTT.

The rearrangement joins TRBV5-1 to TRBJ1-5; D gene unclear. Germline CDR1 and CDR2: SGHRS and YFSETQ. The CDR3 loop spans 15 amino acids. The V and J ends lost 4 bases and 1 base respectively, with 12 bases between them. CDR3: CASSPGMRSNQPQHF. CDR3 DNA: TGCGCCAGCAGCCCTGGTATGCGGAGCAATCAGCCCCAGCATTTT.

The chain couples TRBV19 to TRBJ1-2, with D maybe TRBD1 (5 bases). V shed 5 bases and J shed 3 bases, with 13 bases lying between them. Germline V CDR1 and CDR2: LNHDA, SQIVND (reference sequence). The CDR3 is made up of 14 amino acids. This CDR3 reads CASSAGTEHYGYTF. The CDR3, as DNA: TGTGCCAGTAGTGCAGGGACTGAACACTATGGCTACACCTTC.

The chain joins TRBV19 to TRBJ2-7; no firm D call. The CDR3 extends over 14 amino acids. Germline V gene lookup returns CDR1 LNHDA and CDR2 SQIVND (reference sequence). The ends were cut back, 1 base at V and 5 bases at J, with 12 bases in the middle. The CDR3 coding sequence is TGTGCCAGTAGTATAGTTGGCGGTGCTAACGAGCAGTACTTC. Protein sequence: CASSIVGGANEQYF.

This CDR3 reads CASSQQTGSTEAFF. The CDR3 coding sequence is TGTGCCAGCAGCCAACAGACAGGATCCACTGAAGCTTTCTTT. The chain uses TRBV3-1 (or the pseudogene TRBV3-2) and TRBJ1-1; a weak D match, TRBD1 (6 bases). Germline-derived CDR1 and CDR2 are LGHDT and YNNKEL (reference sequence). V shed 2 bases and J shed 4 bases, with 11 bases lying between them. The length of the CDR3 is 14 residues.

This chain connects TRBV6-2 or TRBV6-3 to TRBJ1-1; D is undetermined. The germline V gene encodes CDR1 MNHEY and CDR2 SVGEGT. The V gene lost 4 bases and the J gene lost 9 bases, with 15 bases spanning the gap. The CDR3 is 13 residues long. DNA for the CDR3: TGTGCCAGCAGTTCGGGAGAGAGGTGGCAAGCTTTCTTT. Residues: CASSSGERWQAFF.

The genes are TRBV21-1 and TRBJ1-2; TRBD1 is taken as the D call from the table, unchecked against the DNA. TRBV21-1 is a recognized pseudogene. The CDR3 contains 13 residues. The CDR3, as DNA: TGTGCCAGCACCCTGAGGAAGGGGAATGGCTACACCTTC. Residues: CASTLRKGNGYTF.

The chain carries TRBV19 and TRBJ1-5; D may be TRBD1 (6 bases). With 6 bases removed from V and 5 bases from J, the gap between germline ends came to 17 bases. This CDR3 has 15 amino acids. Germline CDR1 is LNHDA and CDR2 is SQIVND (reference sequence). DNA of the CDR3: TGTGCCAGTAGCGGCGAGGGGGGGGGACATCAGCCCCAGCATTTT. Its translation is CASSGEGGGHQPQHF.

CDR3: CASSLPRGSIHEQYF. As DNA, the CDR3 is TGTGCCAGCAGTCTCCCCCGCGGGAGTATACACGAGCAGTACTTC. The chain employs TRBV2 and TRBJ2-7, with 7 bases identical to TRBD2. The CDR3 is made up of 15 amino acids. Germline CDR1 SNHLY, CDR2 FYNNEI. V shed 5 bases, J shed 5 bases, and the junction held 12 bases outside the gene matches. Combining the CDR3 with reference TRBV2 and TRBJ2-7 gives the whole variable domain EPEVTQTPSHQVTQMGQEVILRCVPISNHLYFYWYRQILGQKVEFLVSFYNNEISEKSEIFDDQFSVERPDGSNFTLKIRSTKLEDSAMYFCASSLPRGSIHEQYFGPGTRLTVT.

The genes are TRBV6-5 and TRBJ2-5; 12 bases fit TRBD2. The CDR3 length is 14 residues. Germline CDR1 reads MNHEY; CDR2 reads SVGAGI. The junction had 6 bases not matched to a gene; V was cut back by 11 bases and J by 2 bases. CDR3 loop: CAGTSGGRQETQYF. CDR3 sequence (DNA): TGTGCCGGCACTAGCGGGGGGAGACAAGAGACCCAGTACTTC.

The chain links TRBV6-2 or TRBV6-3 to TRBJ2-4; 10 bases are a match to TRBD1. V lost 2 bases and J lost 9; bases outside the gene matches: 10. Per the germline V gene, CDR1 is MNHEY and CDR2 is SVGEGT. The CDR3 has 16 residues. CDR3 sequence reads: CASSYPRIGQGGIQYF. CDR3 DNA sequence: TGTGCCAGCAGTTACCCCCGAATCGGACAGGGGGGCATTCAGTACTTC.

The rearrangement joins TRBV11-3 to TRBJ2-3; TRBD2 matches at 7 bases. V lost 5 bases and J lost 0; bases outside the gene matches: 5. Germline V gene lookup returns CDR1 SGHNT and CDR2 YENEEA. The CDR3 covers 15 residues. The CDR3 is CASSQRLASTDTQYF. For the CDR3, the DNA is TGTGCCAGCAGCCAGAGACTAGCAAGCACAGATACGCAGTATTTT.

This clone is a singleton in its sample. CDR3 region: CASSPRVENTEAFF. The CDR3 nucleotides are TGTGCCAGCAGCCCCCGAGTAGAGAACACTGAAGCTTTCTTT. V gene TRBV5-4 combines with J gene TRBJ1-1, with unresolved D. The CDR3 has 14 amino acids. Trimming left V 4 bases short and J 1 base short, with 11 bases between. Germline V gene data show CDR1 as SGHNT and CDR2 as YYREEE (reference sequence).

V and J are TRBV6-5 and TRBJ2-5, with TRBD1 matching over 7 bases. V was clipped by 6 bases and J by 4 bases; unmatched bases: 11. Germline V lookup: CDR1 MNHEY, CDR2 SVGAGI. The CDR3 is made up of 15 amino acids. As DNA, the CDR3 is TGTGCCAGCAGGCCCGCGTCAGGGGGAACAGAGACCCAGTACTTC. Its translation is CASRPASGGTETQYF.

This chain connects TRBV4-1 to TRBJ2-3; 12 bases are a match to TRBD2. The CDR3 totals 16 residues. V trimming: 5 bases; J trimming: 6 bases; junction bases outside the gene matches: 9. The germline CDR1 and CDR2 sequences are MGHRA and YSYEKL. The CDR3 sequence: CASSVRLAGDGDTQYF. The CDR3 DNA follows: TGCGCCAGCAGCGTCCGACTAGCGGGAGATGGTGATACGCAGTATTTT.

This rearrangement joins TRBV6-5 to TRBJ2-3; maybe TRBD2 (5 bases). This CDR3 comprises 15 residues. Germline V CDR1 and CDR2: MNHEY, SVGAGI. V was clipped by 5 bases and J by 4 bases, with 16 bases between them. CDR3 protein: CASSQRESLADTQYF. Written as DNA, the CDR3 is TGTGCCAGCAGTCAAAGGGAGAGTCTGGCAGATACGCAGTATTTT.

The chain has TRBV6-2 or TRBV6-3 and TRBJ2-1, with no clear D. The V gene lost 2 bases and the J gene lost 4 bases, with 3 bases spanning the gap. This CDR3 contains 12 residues. CDR1 is MNHEY, CDR2 SVGEGT, per germline. The CDR3 region is CASSYTYNEQFF. The CDR3, as DNA: TGTGCCAGCAGTTACACTTACAATGAGCAGTTCTTC.

The chain uses TRBV5-8 and TRBJ2-3; possible D gene TRBD2, 7 bases. V lost 1 base, J lost 2 bases, and 14 bases lay in between. The CDR3 sequence is 16 residues long. Germline CDR1 reads SGHTS; CDR2 reads YDEGEE. In nucleotides, the CDR3 is TGTGCCAGCAGCTTGAGTGGGGGGGCAAACACAGATACGCAGTATTTT. Protein sequence: CASSLSGGANTDTQYF. Together with reference TRBV5-8 and TRBJ2-3, the CDR3 gives the full variable domain: EAGVTQSPTHLIKTRGQQATLRCSPISGHTSVYWYQQALGLGLQFLLWYDEGEERNRGNFPPRFSGRQFPNYSSELNVNALELEDSALYLCASSLSGGANTDTQYFGPGTRLTVL.

This chain connects TRBV7-9 to TRBJ2-2, with TRBD2 as a possible D gene (5 bases). V gave up 1 base and J gave up 6 bases, with 12 bases separating them. Germline V gene lookup returns CDR1 SEHNR and CDR2 FQNEAQ (reference sequence). The CDR3 is made up of 15 amino acids. The CDR3 loop is CASSLGAAAAGELFF. Here the CDR3 DNA reads TGTGCCAGCAGCTTAGGAGCGGCAGCGGCCGGGGAGCTGTTTTTT.

The chain has TRBV30 and TRBJ1-2, with a weak D call TRBD1 (6 bases). Trimming took off 5 bases at V and 6 bases at J, with 19 bases between the two ends. The CDR3 consists of 14 residues. Germline assignment: CDR1 GTSNPN and CDR2 SVGIG (reference sequence). This CDR3 reads CAWDNLDRRDGYTF. The CDR3 bases are TGTGCCTGGGACAACCTAGACAGGAGAGATGGCTACACCTTC.